This T cell receptor (beta chain) was identified in a study of T cells after yellow fever vaccination. This clonotype was seen only a few times. From the 5' RACE reads, TCRdb called clonotypes with MiXCR, one entry per CDR3 protein. The table shows a few hundred thousand distinct CDR3 sequences, with about 5.2% occurring only once. Source: CD4+ T cells sorted from PBMCs, taken on the day of the yellow fever booster vaccination. The TCR originated in a man younger than 35 who received the YFV17D yellow fever vaccine.

Here the CDR3 reads CASSQGLQEKLFF. The CDR3 DNA reads as TGTGCCAGCAGCCAAGGACTTCAGGAAAAACTGTTTTTT. V gene TRBV3-1 combines with J gene TRBJ1-4; no definite D call. The CDR3 extends over 13 amino acids. Germline V gene lookup returns CDR1 LGHDT and CDR2 YNNKEL (reference sequence). Trimming removed 1 base at V and 8 bases at J, with 8 bases between.